This T cell receptor beta chain emerged from a study of vaccination and CD4 T cells after COVID-19. As for the study in general: Post-COVID sampling occurred a median approximately 99 days after diagnosis (range 35 to 161).

Germline CDR1 and CDR2: KGHDR and SFDVKD. Trimming pared 2 bases from V and 5 bases from J, leaving 23 bases between. This CDR3 has 18 amino acids. Specified treatment: roughly 10-day PBMC culture with coronavirus spike peptide pools or control peptides (ViraFEST assay). Before TCRs were sequenced, ViraFEST expanded antigen-specific T cells with peptide pools. Cultured CD4+ T-cell DNA underwent Oncomine TCR Beta short-read sequencing. Using its own MiXCR run on the PCR reads, TCRdb lists one record per CDR3 protein. The sample consists of around 20,000 distinct CDR3 sequences, approximately 45% of them appearing once. This clonotype has just one count. Antigen: not known.

The sample consisted of CD4+ T cells from blood, cultured in vitro, taken before SARS-CoV-2 vaccination. V and J are TRBV24-1 and TRBJ2-5, with D tentatively TRBD1 (7 bases). The sequence came from a human donor who had recovered from COVID-19. This CDR3 reads CATSDSSPLGAGGETQYF. CDR3 nucleotide sequence: TGTGCCACCAGTGATTCGTCACCCTTGGGGGCAGGGGGGGAGACCCAGTACTTC.